This T cell receptor (beta chain) appears in the sequencing data of a study of blood T cells in healthy people across ages. Study-wide results and caveats: Aged donors had fewer naive CD4+ cells and lower diversity than long-lived donors.

Per-sample PBMC isolation yielded at least 7 million cells. PCR was performed a second time for roughly 7 to 11 cycles using a sample-barcoded 5' primer and a J-beta primer mix. A template-switch adaptor that had 12 random nucleotides put a tag on each cDNA molecule. Each CDR3 protein is one row after TCRdb ran MiXCR on the 5' RACE reads. The repertoire holds about 600,000 distinct CDR3 sequences, more than 45% seen once, with about 26% in the top ten. Comments on this clonotype: Its antigen is still unknown.

The CDR3 is 13 amino acids. CDR1 and CDR2 (germline): SNHLY, FYNNEI. V was pared by 7 bases and J by 5 bases, with 12 bases between. This sequence joins TRBV2 and TRBJ2-1, with D possibly called TRBD1 or TRBD2 (5 bases each). The source material was blood. The receptor's source is a man older than 75 in good health. The CDR3 nucleotides read TGTGCCAGCACTGAGGGGTTGAACAATGAGCAGTTCTTC. It is translated as CASTEGLNNEQFF.